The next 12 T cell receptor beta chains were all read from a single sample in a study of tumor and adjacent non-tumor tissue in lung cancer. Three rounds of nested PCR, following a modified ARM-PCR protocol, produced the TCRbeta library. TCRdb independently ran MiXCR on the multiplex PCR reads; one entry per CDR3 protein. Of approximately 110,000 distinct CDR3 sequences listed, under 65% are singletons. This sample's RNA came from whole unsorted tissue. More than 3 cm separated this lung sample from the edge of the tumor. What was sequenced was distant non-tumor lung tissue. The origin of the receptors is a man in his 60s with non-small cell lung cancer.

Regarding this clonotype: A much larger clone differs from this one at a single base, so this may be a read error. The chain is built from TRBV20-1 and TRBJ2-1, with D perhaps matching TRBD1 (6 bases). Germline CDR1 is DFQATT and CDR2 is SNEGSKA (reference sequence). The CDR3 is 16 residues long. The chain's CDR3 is CSVRDGGAGVQRTAFF. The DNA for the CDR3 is TGCAGTGTTAGAGATGGGGGAGCAGGGGTTCAGCGTACTGCGTTCTTC.

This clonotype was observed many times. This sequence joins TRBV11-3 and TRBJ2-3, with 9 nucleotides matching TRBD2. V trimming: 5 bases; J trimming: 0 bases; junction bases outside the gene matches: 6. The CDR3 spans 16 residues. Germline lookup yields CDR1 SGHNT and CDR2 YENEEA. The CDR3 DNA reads TGTGCCAGCAGCCCGGGACTAGCAAAAAGCACAGATACGCAGTATTTT. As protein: CASSPGLAKSTDTQYF.

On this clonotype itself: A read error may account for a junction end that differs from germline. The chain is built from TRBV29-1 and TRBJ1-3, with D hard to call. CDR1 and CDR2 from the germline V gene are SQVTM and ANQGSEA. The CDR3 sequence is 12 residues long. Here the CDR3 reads CSIEGPGNTIYF. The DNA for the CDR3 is TGCAGCATTGAGGGCCCCGGAAACACCATATATTTT.

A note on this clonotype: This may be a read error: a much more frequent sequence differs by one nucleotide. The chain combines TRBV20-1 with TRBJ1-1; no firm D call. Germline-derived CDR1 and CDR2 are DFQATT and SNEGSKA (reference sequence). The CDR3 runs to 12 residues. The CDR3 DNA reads TGCAGTGCTAGCCTAGGGAACACTGAAGTTTTCTTT. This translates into CSASLGNTEVFF.

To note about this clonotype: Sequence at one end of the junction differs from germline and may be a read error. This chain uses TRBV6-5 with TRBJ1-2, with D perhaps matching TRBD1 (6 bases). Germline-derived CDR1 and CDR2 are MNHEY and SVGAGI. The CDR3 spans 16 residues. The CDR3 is CASSPVSRGANYGYTF. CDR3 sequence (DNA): TGTGCCAGCAGTCCTGTGTCCCGGGGGGCTAACTATGGTTACACCTTC.

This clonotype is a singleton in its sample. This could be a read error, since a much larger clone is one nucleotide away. The CDR3 region has the DNA TGTGCCAGAAGCAACTTCGGGACCCAAGAGACCCAGTACTTC. It translates to CARSNFGTQETQYF. The chain links TRBV5-4 to TRBJ2-5, with D perhaps assigned TRBD1 or TRBD2 (5 bases each). CDR1 is SGHNT and CDR2 is YYREEE in the germline V gene (reference sequence). The CDR3 runs to 14 residues. V was clipped by 8 bases and J by 1 base, with 15 bases between them.

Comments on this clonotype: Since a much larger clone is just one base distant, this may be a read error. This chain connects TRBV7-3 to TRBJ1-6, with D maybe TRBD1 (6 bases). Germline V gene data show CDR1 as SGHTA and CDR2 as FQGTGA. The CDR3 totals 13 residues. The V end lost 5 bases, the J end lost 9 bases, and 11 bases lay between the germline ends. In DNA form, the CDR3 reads TGTGCCAGCAGCCCCGACAGGTCTTCACCCCTCCACTTT. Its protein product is CASSPDRSSPLHF.

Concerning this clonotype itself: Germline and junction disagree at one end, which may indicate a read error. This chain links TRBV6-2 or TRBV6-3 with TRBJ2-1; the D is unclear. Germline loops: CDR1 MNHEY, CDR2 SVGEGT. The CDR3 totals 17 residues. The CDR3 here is CASSFLTTRSSYNEQFF. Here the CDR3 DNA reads TGCGCCAGCAGCTTTCTCACTACGCGGAGCTCCTACAATGAGCAGTTCTTC.

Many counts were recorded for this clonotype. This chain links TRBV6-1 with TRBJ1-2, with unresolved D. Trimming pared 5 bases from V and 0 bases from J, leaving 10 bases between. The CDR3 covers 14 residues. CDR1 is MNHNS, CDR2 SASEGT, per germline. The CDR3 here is CASSPGDPNYGYTF. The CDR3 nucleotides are TGTGCCAGCAGTCCTGGGGATCCTAACTATGGCTACACCTTC.

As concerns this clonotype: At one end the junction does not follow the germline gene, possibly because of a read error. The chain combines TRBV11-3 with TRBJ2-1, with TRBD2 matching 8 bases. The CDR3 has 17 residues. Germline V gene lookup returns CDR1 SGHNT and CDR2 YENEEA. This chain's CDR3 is CANSLAAGGSFHNEQFF. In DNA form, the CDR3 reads TGTGCCAACAGCTTAGCGGCGGGAGGTTCTTTCCACAATGAGCAGTTCTTC.

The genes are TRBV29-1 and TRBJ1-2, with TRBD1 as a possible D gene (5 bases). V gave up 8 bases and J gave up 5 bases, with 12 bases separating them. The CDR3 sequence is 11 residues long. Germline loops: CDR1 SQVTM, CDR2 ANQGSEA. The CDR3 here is CSIGDGYGYTF. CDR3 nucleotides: TGCAGCATCGGGGACGGTTATGGCTACACCTTC. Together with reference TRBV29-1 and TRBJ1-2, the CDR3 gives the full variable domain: SAVISQKPSRDICQRGTSLTIQCQVDSQVTMMFWYRQQPGQSLTLIATANQGSEATYESGFVIDKFPISRPNLTFSTLTVSNMSPEDSSIYLCSIGDGYGYTFGSGTRLTVV.

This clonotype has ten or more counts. CDR3 loop: CASGGHYGYTF. The CDR3 DNA reads as TGTGCCAGCGGCGGGCACTATGGCTACACCTTC. This rearrangement joins TRBV5-4 to TRBJ1-2, with D unresolved. Trimming took 7 bases from V and 3 from J, leaving 7 bases between them. The CDR3 runs 11 residues. Germline CDR1 reads SGHNT; CDR2 reads YYREEE (reference sequence).